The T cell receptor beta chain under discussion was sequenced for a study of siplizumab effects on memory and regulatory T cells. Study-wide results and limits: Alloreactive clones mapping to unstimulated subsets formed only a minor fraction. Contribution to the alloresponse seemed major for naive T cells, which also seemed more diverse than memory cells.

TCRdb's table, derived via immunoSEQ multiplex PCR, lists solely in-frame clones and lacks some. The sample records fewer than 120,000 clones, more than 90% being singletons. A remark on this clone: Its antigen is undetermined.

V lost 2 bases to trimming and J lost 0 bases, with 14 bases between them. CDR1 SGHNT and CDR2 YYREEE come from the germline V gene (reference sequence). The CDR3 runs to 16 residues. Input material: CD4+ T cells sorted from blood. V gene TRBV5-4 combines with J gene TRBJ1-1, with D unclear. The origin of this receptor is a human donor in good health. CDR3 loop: CASSFIEREMNTEAFF. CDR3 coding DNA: TGTGCCAGCAGCTTTATTGAGAGGGAGATGAACACTGAAGCTTTCTTT.